The 22 T cell receptor beta chains presented below share a single source sample, sequenced in a study of blood T cells in healthy people across ages. A J-beta primer mix and a sample-barcoded 5' primer were used in a second PCR of about 7 to 12 cycles. MiXCR, applied by TCRdb to the 5' RACE reads, yields one record per CDR3 protein. Here the sample spans hundreds of thousands of distinct CDR3 sequences, 45% to 50% being singletons. Sequencing was performed on blood. These receptors originate from an older woman in good health.

A few counts support this clonotype. The chain is built from TRBV7-8 and TRBJ2-1, with D possibly being TRBD2 (6 bases). Germline CDR1 reads SGHVS; CDR2 reads FQNEAQ. V was trimmed by 5 bases and J by 5 bases, leaving 22 bases between them. The CDR3 length is 17 residues. CDR3 in DNA: TGTGCCAGCAGCGTACCTCGGGGGTCCCCTATTAACAATGAGCAGTTCTTC. The encoded protein is CASSVPRGSPINNEQFF.

A few counts support this clonotype. V usage is TRBV5-6 and J usage is TRBJ2-4; TRBD1 might be the D (5 bases). The CDR3 length is 19 residues. Trimming left V 0 bases short and J 1 base short, with 20 bases between. In germline, CDR1 is SGHDT, CDR2 YYEEEE. This CDR3 is CASSLVAGIIPGAKNIQYF. Here the CDR3 DNA reads TGTGCCAGCAGCTTGGTGGCAGGGATAATCCCTGGGGCCAAAAACATTCAGTACTTC.

This clonotype appeared a few times. V and J are TRBV20-1 and TRBJ2-7; 11 bases agree with TRBD1. Unmatched junction bases numbered 5, after V lost 3 bases and J lost 4 bases. This CDR3 region has 14 residues. Looked up from germline, CDR1 is DFQATT and CDR2 is SNEGSKA (reference sequence). The CDR3 protein is CSARGGTGGYEQYF. The CDR3 DNA sequence: TGCAGTGCTAGGGGAGGGACAGGGGGTTACGAGCAGTACTTC.

The CDR3 is CSVDWAELTSNTEAFF. The CDR3, as DNA: TGCAGCGTTGATTGGGCGGAACTTACCTCGAACACTGAAGCTTTCTTT. This chain links TRBV29-1 with TRBJ1-1; the D is unclear. This CDR3 has 16 amino acids. V was cut by 3 bases and J by 1 base, with 18 bases left in between. The germline V gene has CDR1 SQVTM and CDR2 ANQGSEA.

V gene TRBV20-1 combines with J gene TRBJ2-1; perhaps TRBD2 as D (6 bases). The V end was cut by 3 bases, the J end by 6 bases, with 18 bases between. Germline V gene lookup returns CDR1 DFQATT and CDR2 SNEGSKA (reference sequence). The CDR3 is 15 amino acids. The CDR3 loop is CSASLPWDSRNEQFF. The CDR3 nucleotides are TGCAGTGCTAGCCTCCCATGGGACTCTCGCAATGAGCAGTTCTTC.

This sequence joins TRBV6-6 and TRBJ1-4; 11 bases are shared with TRBD1. After removal of 6 bases from V and 3 bases from J, the junction contained 9 bases not matched to a gene. Germline values: CDR1 MNHNY, CDR2 SVGAGI (reference sequence). The CDR3 sequence is 17 residues long. The CDR3 DNA follows: TGTGCCAGCAGCCCCCAAGGACAGGGGGCCTCTAATGAAAAACTGTTTTTT. Translated: CASSPQGQGASNEKLFF.

The rearrangement joins TRBV9 to TRBJ2-5, with no clear D. Trimming removed 6 bases from V and 5 bases from J, with 14 bases in between. The germline CDR1 and CDR2 sequences are SGDLS and YYNGEE. The CDR3 totals 13 residues. The CDR3 is CASNRTPRETQYF. In DNA form, the CDR3 reads TGTGCCAGCAACCGGACCCCTCGGGAGACCCAGTACTTC. The full variable domain, in which reference TRBV9 and TRBJ2-5 provide the parts outside the CDR3, is DSGVTQTPKHLITATGQRVTLRCSPRSGDLSVYWYQQSLDQGLQFLIQYYNGEERAKGNILERFSAQQFPDLHSELNLSSLELGDSALYFCASNRTPRETQYFGPGTRLLVL.

The V call is TRBV21-1, the J call TRBJ2-7. TRBV21-1 is a pseudogene locus. The CDR3 runs to 16 residues. The CDR3, as DNA: TGTGCCAGCAGGAAATTAAAGAGAGCGGACTCCTACAAGCAGTACTTC. This encodes CASRKLKRADSYKQYF.

The CDR3 DNA sequence: TGTGCCATCAGTGAGGTCCAGGGGGTGAACACTGAAGCTTTCTTT. This encodes CAISEVQGVNTEAFF. The chain has TRBV10-3 and TRBJ1-1; 7 nucleotides agree with TRBD1. CDR1 and CDR2 from the germline V gene are ENHRY and SYGVKD. CDR3 length: 15 amino acids. V trimming: 2 bases; J trimming: 0 bases; junction bases outside the gene matches: 3.

In its sample, this clonotype was seen once. The chain joins TRBV20-1 to TRBJ1-2, with 11 nucleotides matching TRBD1. Germline V lookup: CDR1 DFQATT, CDR2 SNEGSKA (reference sequence). This CDR3 comprises 15 residues. The CDR3 DNA follows: TGCAGGGGTAGGACAGGGGGCCTTGCCACTTATGGCTACACCTTC. Its protein is CRGRTGGLATYGYTF.

The chain couples TRBV20-1 to TRBJ2-1; tentative D call: TRBD1 (6 bases). This CDR3 has 17 amino acids. V was clipped by 3 bases and J by 0 bases, with 18 bases between them. CDR1 is DFQATT and CDR2 is SNEGSKA in the germline V gene (reference sequence). CDR3 amino acids: CSARNGQWGNSYNEQFF. The CDR3 DNA follows: TGCAGTGCTAGGAACGGACAGTGGGGAAACTCCTACAATGAGCAGTTCTTC.

The chain carries TRBV20-1 and TRBJ2-7, with 11 positions matching TRBD2. The V gene's germline CDR1 is DFQATT and CDR2 SNEGSKA (reference sequence). The trim removed 5 bases at V and 4 bases at J, leaving 4 bases unmatched. The CDR3 runs to 13 residues. This chain's CDR3 is CSAYSGRDYEQYF. As DNA, the CDR3 is TGCAGTGCTTATAGCGGGAGGGATTACGAGCAGTACTTC.

The sample holds a few counts of this clonotype. The V gene is TRBV20-1, the J gene TRBJ2-7; 8 bases line up with TRBD2. Unmatched junction bases numbered 9, after V lost 6 bases and J lost 2 bases. The CDR3 has 14 residues. CDR1 is DFQATT and CDR2 is SNEGSKA in the germline V gene (reference sequence). CDR3 region: CSAKSSGPTYEQYF. CDR3 sequence (DNA): TGCAGTGCGAAATCTAGCGGGCCAACCTACGAGCAGTACTTC.

This chain joins TRBV20-1 and TRBJ2-7; maybe TRBD2 (7 bases). Trimming took off 6 bases at V and 4 bases at J, with 22 bases between the two ends. The CDR3 is 15 amino acids. Germline V gives CDR1 DFQATT, CDR2 SNEGSKA (reference sequence). The CDR3 bases are TGCAGTGCCCATTCCCCCTCGGGGGGCTTATACGAGCAGTACTTC. This encodes CSAHSPSGGLYEQYF.

Only a few counts were recorded for this clonotype. V gene TRBV4-3 combines with J gene TRBJ1-1; D is ambiguous. V was cut by 0 bases and J by 0 bases, with 11 bases left in between. This CDR3 comprises 16 residues. The germline CDR1 and CDR2 sequences are LGHNA and YSLEER. The CDR3 DNA is TGCGCCAGCAGCCAAGATTACCGCTTGATGAACACTGAAGCTTTCTTT. This encodes CASSQDYRLMNTEAFF.

The table lists this clonotype with many counts. The chain recombines TRBV3-1 with TRBJ1-1; no clear D gene. The CDR3 is made up of 13 amino acids. The germline V gene encodes CDR1 LGHDT and CDR2 YNNKEL (reference sequence). V dropped 4 bases and J dropped 3 bases, with 9 bases sitting between them. The DNA of the CDR3 is TGTGCCAGCAGCCCCGACCCGGACACTGAAGCTTTCTTT. Residues: CASSPDPDTEAFF. The whole variable domain, remainder taken from reference TRBV3-1 and TRBJ1-1, is DTAVSQTPKYLVTQMGNDKSIKCEQNLGHDTMYWYKQDSKKFLKIMFSYNNKELIINETVPNRFSPKSPDKAHLNLHINSLELGDSAVYFCASSPDPDTEAFFGQGTRLTVV.

The chain joins TRBV4-3 to TRBJ2-1, with a weak D call TRBD2 (6 bases). Per the germline V gene, CDR1 is LGHNA and CDR2 is YSLEER. CDR3 size: 19 residues. Trimming pared 3 bases from V and 0 bases from J, leaving 21 bases between. CDR3 in DNA: TGCGCCAGCAGCCACCACCTTTTCGGGCGGGAAAGCTCCTACAATGAGCAGTTCTTC. Protein sequence: CASSHHLFGRESSYNEQFF.

This clonotype has at least ten counts. The chain carries TRBV28 and TRBJ2-7; perhaps TRBD2 as D (6 bases). The CDR3 is 13 amino acids. CDR1 and CDR2 (germline): MDHEN, SYDVKM. The germline V and J ends were trimmed by 5 bases and 4 bases, with 12 bases remaining between them. CDR3 bases: TGTGCCAGCAGTCCGGGAGACGCGTACGAGCAGTACTTC. Protein sequence: CASSPGDAYEQYF.

The sample holds a few counts of this clonotype. The gene calls are TRBV25-1 and TRBJ2-5; no clear D gene. The J call is in doubt because the DNA end fits TRBJ2-7 better. Germline V gene sequence: CDR1 MGHDK, CDR2 SYGVNS. The CDR3 loop spans 14 amino acids. The CDR3 protein is CASKQVGKGHEQYF. The CDR3, as DNA: TGTGCCAGCAAACAAGTGGGGAAAGGCCACGAGCAGTACTTC.

The chain has TRBV6-6 and TRBJ1-5; D uncertain. The CDR3 extends over 14 amino acids. Trimming pared 6 bases from V and 4 bases from J, leaving 13 bases between. Germline CDR1 reads MNHNY; CDR2 reads SVGAGI (reference sequence). The CDR3 reads CASSIRAANQPQHF. The CDR3 region has the DNA TGTGCCAGCAGCATACGGGCAGCTAATCAGCCCCAGCATTTT.

This rearrangement joins TRBV6-5 to TRBJ2-7; tentative D call: TRBD2 (5 bases). The J call may be faulty, since TRBJ2-5 better matches the DNA end. Germline lookup yields CDR1 MNHEY and CDR2 SVGAGI. The CDR3 has 16 residues. The CDR3 coding sequence is TGTGCCAGCCGCCGGCGGGCAGCTTGGGAGTGGAAGACCCAGTACTTC. Translated: CASRRRAAWEWKTQYF.

The chain links TRBV7-9 to TRBJ1-1; weak D call: TRBD1 (6 bases). Trimming pared 7 bases from V and 3 bases from J, leaving 12 bases between. The germline V gene has CDR1 SEHNR and CDR2 FQNEAQ (reference sequence). The CDR3 spans 13 residues. The CDR3 reads CASIRGADTEAFF. The CDR3 DNA follows: TGTGCCAGCATCAGGGGCGCCGACACTGAAGCTTTCTTT.